This T cell receptor beta chain was documented in a study of T cell changes during pregnancy in multiple sclerosis. Libraries were prepared by immunoSEQ multiplex PCR; TCRdb keeps only in-frame clonotypes and omits some of them. The data show 65,000 to 75,000 clones, roughly 92% seen once. V lost 4 bases and J 0 bases, leaving 15 bases between the germline ends. Germline CDR1 GTSNPN, CDR2 SVGIG (reference sequence). This CDR3 is built from 15 residues. The receptor was derived from a female donor in good health, enrolled as a control in a pregnancy study. The starting material was peripheral blood, obtained after pregnancy. This chain uses TRBV30 with TRBJ1-1, with D tentatively TRBD1 (6 bases). CDR3 nucleotide sequence: TGTGCCTGGAAGCCCTCGAACAGGGTGAACACTGAAGCTTTCTTT. Its translation: CAWKPSNRVNTEAFF.